Listed here are 26 T cell receptor beta chains from one sample, sequenced in a study of blood T cell repertoires in COVID-19. Some clones are missing from TCRdb's copy, which holds only in-frame ones; the method was immunoSEQ multiplex PCR. This sample has some 220,000 clones, with 80% found just once. Sample: peripheral blood. These receptors were taken from an older woman with acute or convalescent COVID-19.

The chain carries TRBV19 and TRBJ1-2; 7 bases are a match to TRBD1. From germline, CDR1 is LNHDA and CDR2 SQIVND (reference sequence). The CDR3 is 13 amino acids. The ends lost 9 bases at V and 0 bases at J; junction bases unmatched: 4. As DNA, the CDR3 is TGTGCCAGCAGGGGGACCACTAACTATGGCTACACCTTC. It codes for CASRGTTNYGYTF.

The chain employs TRBV18 and TRBJ1-1; perhaps TRBD1 as D (5 bases). With 6 bases removed from V and 1 base from J, the gap between germline ends came to 9 bases. Germline V gene sequence: CDR1 KGHSH, CDR2 LQKENI. The CDR3 runs to 13 residues. CDR3 coding DNA: TGTGCCAGCTCTTCAGGACAGAACACTGAAGCTTTCTTT. Its protein is CASSSGQNTEAFF.

The chain has TRBV19 and TRBJ2-1; TRBD2 agrees at 9 bases. V shed 3 bases and J 2 bases; nucleotides not matched to a gene: 5. This CDR3 spans 16 amino acids. CDR1 and CDR2 (germline): LNHDA, SQIVND (reference sequence). The CDR3 region has the DNA TGTGCCAGTAGTATGTCTAGCGGGGTCCCCTACAATGAGCAGTTCTTC. Translated: CASSMSSGVPYNEQFF.

The V call is TRBV2, the J call TRBJ1-5; D is ambiguous. Looked up from germline, CDR1 is SNHLY and CDR2 is FYNNEI. Trimming removed 3 bases at V and 0 bases at J, with 6 bases between. This CDR3 is 14 amino acids long. The CDR3, as DNA: TGTGCCAGCAGTGATAGTATTAGCAATCAGCCCCAGCATTTT. Protein sequence: CASSDSISNQPQHF.

The table lists this clone with a few counts. V is TRBV7-2 and J is TRBJ1-2; the match to TRBD1 covers 10 bases. The CDR3 sequence is 13 residues long. Trimming at V came to 4 bases and at J to 5 bases, leaving 1 base not matched to a gene. Germline assignment: CDR1 SGHTA and CDR2 FQGNSA. This CDR3 is CASSSGQGYGYTF. For the CDR3, the DNA is TGTGCCAGCAGCTCGGGACAGGGGTATGGCTACACCTTC.

This chain links TRBV5-4 with TRBJ2-7, with a weak D call TRBD2 (5 bases). CDR3 length: 15 amino acids. Trimming cost V 5 bases and J 2 bases, with 17 bases left between them. Per the germline V gene, CDR1 is SGHNT and CDR2 is YYREEE (reference sequence). CDR3 DNA: TGTGCCAGCAGGAGGAGGCCGATGCGTCCCTACGAGCAGTACGTC. Amino acids: CASRRRPMRPYEQYV.

The chain carries TRBV18 and TRBJ1-4; no definite D call. Germline-derived CDR1 and CDR2 are KGHSH and LQKENI. V was shortened by 3 bases and J by 8 bases, with 13 bases between the two germline ends. This CDR3 is 14 amino acids long. CDR3 residues: CASSPGREKEKLFF. CDR3 bases: TGTGCCAGCTCACCGGGGAGGGAGAAAGAAAAACTGTTTTTT.

There are a few counts of this clone. The chain joins TRBV21-1 to TRBJ1-2; the table's TRBD1 call for D was not verified on the DNA. TRBV21-1 is labeled a pseudogene. CDR3 length equals 19 residues. The CDR3 DNA follows: TGTGCCAGCAGCAAATTCGGCCCCGGACAGGAGCCCCGGCAAGCAGGCTACACCTTC. Its protein is CASSKFGPGQEPRQAGYTF.

This clone was recorded only once. CDR3 sequence: CSGRLAGTDTQYF. CDR3 bases: TGCAGCGGACGACTAGCGGGCACAGATACGCAGTATTTT. The chain is built from TRBV29-1 and TRBJ2-3; 9 nucleotides agree with TRBD2. CDR3 length equals 13 residues. From germline, CDR1 is SQVTM and CDR2 ANQGSEA. Losses at the gene ends were 7 bases for V and 1 base for J; bases not matched to a gene: 3.

CDR3 loop: CASSFSGGNIQYF. The CDR3 DNA follows: TGTGCCAGCAGTTTCTCAGGGGGAAACATTCAGTACTTC. V is TRBV12-3 or TRBV12-4 and J is TRBJ2-4; 7 bases are a match to TRBD1. The CDR3 has 13 residues. V trimming: 3 bases; J trimming: 6 bases; junction bases outside the gene matches: 2.

The rearrangement links TRBV7-3 to TRBJ2-1, with TRBD2 as a possible D gene (5 bases). Trimming left V 5 bases short and J 2 bases short, with 13 bases between. CDR1 and CDR2 from the germline V gene are SGHTA and FQGTGA. This CDR3 is built from 15 residues. CDR3 sequence reads: CASSTGIDTYNEQFF. The CDR3 DNA reads TGTGCCAGCAGCACGGGGATCGACACCTACAATGAGCAGTTCTTC.

This clone was recorded a few times. V gene TRBV30 combines with J gene TRBJ1-1; no clear D gene. The CDR3 loop spans 13 amino acids. In germline, CDR1 is GTSNPN, CDR2 SVGIG (reference sequence). V lost 2 bases and J 0 bases, leaving 7 bases between the germline ends. CDR3 amino acids: CAWSREMNTEAFF. CDR3 sequence (DNA): TGTGCCTGGAGTAGGGAGATGAACACTGAAGCTTTCTTT.

The chain has TRBV7-9 and TRBJ2-1; 9 bases map to TRBD1. The J segment lost 6 bases and the V segment lost 5 bases, leaving 8 bases of the junction unmatched. The V gene's germline CDR1 is SEHNR and CDR2 FQNEAQ (reference sequence). The length of the CDR3 is 15 residues. CDR3 loop: CASSLPAGQGNEQFF. In nucleotides, the CDR3 is TGTGCCAGCAGCCTTCCTGCGGGACAGGGCAATGAGCAGTTCTTC.

V gene TRBV20-1 combines with J gene TRBJ2-5, with unresolved D. Germline CDR1 is DFQATT and CDR2 is SNEGSKA (reference sequence). This CDR3 region has 11 residues. V lost 6 bases, J lost 5 bases, and 10 bases lay in between. Here the CDR3 DNA reads TGCAGTGCACATCCCCTTGAGACCCAGTACTTC. The encoded protein is CSAHPLETQYF.

J is TRBJ1-1 and V is TRBV12-3 or TRBV12-4; D is perhaps TRBD1 (5 bases). Trimming stripped 3 bases from V and 3 bases from J, with 8 bases between. The CDR3 sequence is 13 residues long. CDR3 DNA: TGTGCCAGCAGTTTTCTCAGGGACACTGAAGCTTTCTTT. As protein: CASSFLRDTEAFF.

This clone has a count of ten or more. This chain links TRBV5-1 with TRBJ2-3, with 8 bases identical to TRBD2. CDR3 length: 16 amino acids. Germline V lookup: CDR1 SGHRS, CDR2 YFSETQ. Trimming removed 0 bases from V and 4 bases from J; junction bases left unmatched: 7. The CDR3 DNA sequence: TGCGCCAGCAGCTTGGAGGGAGGGACTAGAGCAGATACGCAGTATTTT. Its translation: CASSLEGGTRADTQYF.

The rearrangement joins TRBV11-2 to TRBJ2-3, with D possibly being TRBD2 (5 bases). In germline, CDR1 is SGHAT, CDR2 FQNNGV. V was pared by 5 bases and J by 3 bases, with 9 bases between. CDR3 length: 13 residues. The CDR3 loop reads CASSRRGTDTQYF. The CDR3, as DNA: TGTGCCAGCAGCAGACGAGGGACAGATACGCAGTATTTT.

CDR3: CASSLKSGGLGNTIYF. CDR3 in DNA: TGTGCCAGCAGCCTTAAGTCGGGGGGTCTCGGAAACACCATATATTTT. The chain has TRBV3-1 (or the pseudogene TRBV3-2) and TRBJ1-3; a possible D gene is TRBD1 (5 bases). This CDR3 has 16 amino acids. Germline CDR1 reads LGHDT; CDR2 reads YNNKEL (reference sequence). Trimming removed 4 bases at V and 4 bases at J, with 17 bases between.

This chain connects TRBV24-1 to TRBJ2-3, with 7 bases matching TRBD2. CDR1 is KGHDR, CDR2 SFDVKD, per germline. V lost 3 bases to trimming and J lost 2 bases; unmatched junction nucleotides: 7. The length of the CDR3 is 16 residues. The CDR3 region has the DNA TGTGCCACCAGTGATCCGGGGGGAATTTACACAGATACGCAGTATTTT. It yields the protein CATSDPGGIYTDTQYF.

This chain links TRBV6-5 with TRBJ1-2; D gene unclear. The CDR3 sequence is 14 residues long. Germline V lookup: CDR1 MNHEY, CDR2 SVGAGI. The V end lost 0 bases, the J end lost 2 bases, and 7 bases lay between the germline ends. CDR3 nucleotide sequence: TGTGCCAGCAGTTACTCGCGCGGGAACTATGGCTACACCTTC. Amino acid sequence: CASSYSRGNYGYTF.

V gene TRBV6-2 or TRBV6-3 combines with J gene TRBJ2-7; TRBD2 agrees at 8 bases. The germline CDR1 and CDR2 sequences are MNHEY and SVGEGT. The junction had 4 bases not matched to a gene; V was cut back by 5 bases and J by 1 base. This CDR3 spans 14 amino acids. This CDR3 is CASSDGGVSYEQYF. The CDR3 DNA reads as TGTGCCAGCAGTGACGGGGGGGTTTCCTACGAGCAGTACTTC.

The chain carries TRBV3-1 (or the pseudogene TRBV3-2) and TRBJ2-7; D may be TRBD1 (5 bases). The CDR3 loop spans 16 amino acids. Trimming removed 1 base at V and 7 bases at J, with 20 bases between. The germline gives CDR1 LGHDT, CDR2 YNNKEL (reference sequence). CDR3 DNA sequence: TGTGCCAGCAGCCAAGGGTCTAGTAGGGGTTCTCGGGAGCAGTACGTC. It is translated as CASSQGSSRGSREQYV.

V is TRBV14 and J is TRBJ1-6; TRBD1 matches at 10 bases. Germline CDR1 and CDR2: SGHDN and FVKESK. V trimming: 3 bases; J trimming: 9 bases; junction bases outside the gene matches: 2. The CDR3 sequence is 14 residues long. The CDR3 loop is CASSQTGGISPLHF. CDR3 sequence (DNA): TGTGCCAGCAGCCAGACAGGGGGCATTTCACCCCTCCACTTT. Full variable domain (remainder filled in from reference TRBV14 and TRBJ1-6): EAGVTQFPSHSVIEKGQTVTLRCDPISGHDNLYWYRRVMGKEIKFLLHFVKESKQDESGMPNNRFLAERTGGTYSTLKVQPAELEDSGVYFCASSQTGGISPLHFGNGTRLTVT.

The chain employs TRBV5-5 and TRBJ2-7; 10 bases match TRBD1. J was trimmed by 4 bases and V by 0 bases; bases with no gene match: 4. The CDR3 consists of 15 residues. Germline CDR1 and CDR2: SGHKS and YYEKEE (reference sequence). The CDR3 sequence is CASSLVWTGGYEQYF. CDR3 in DNA: TGTGCCAGCAGCTTGGTTTGGACAGGGGGGTACGAGCAGTACTTC.

The sample holds a few counts of this clone. The chain has TRBV27 and TRBJ2-7; no definite D call. This CDR3 comprises 14 residues. CDR1 is MNHEY, CDR2 SMNVEV, per germline (reference sequence). Trimming pared 1 base from V and 12 bases from J, leaving 19 bases between. The CDR3 spells CASSLWSQSSIWYF. The CDR3 DNA reads as TGTGCCAGCAGTTTATGGTCACAGTCCTCGATCTGGTACTTC.

The chain recombines TRBV5-1 with TRBJ2-1; 13 bases match TRBD2. Germline trimming cut 4 bases from V and 3 bases from J; bases unmatched to any gene: 4. CDR3 length: 16 amino acids. Germline-derived CDR1 and CDR2 are SGHRS and YFSETQ. The CDR3 protein is CASSLTSGGVYNEQFF. In DNA, the CDR3 is TGCGCCAGCAGCCTCACTAGCGGGGGGGTCTACAATGAGCAGTTCTTC. Variable domain in full (rest from reference TRBV5-1 and TRBJ2-1): KAGVTQTPRYLIKTRGQQVTLSCSPISGHRSVSWYQQTPGQGLQFLFEYFSETQRNKGNFPGRFSGRQFSNSRSEMNVSTLELGDSALYLCASSLTSGGVYNEQFFGPGTRLTVL.